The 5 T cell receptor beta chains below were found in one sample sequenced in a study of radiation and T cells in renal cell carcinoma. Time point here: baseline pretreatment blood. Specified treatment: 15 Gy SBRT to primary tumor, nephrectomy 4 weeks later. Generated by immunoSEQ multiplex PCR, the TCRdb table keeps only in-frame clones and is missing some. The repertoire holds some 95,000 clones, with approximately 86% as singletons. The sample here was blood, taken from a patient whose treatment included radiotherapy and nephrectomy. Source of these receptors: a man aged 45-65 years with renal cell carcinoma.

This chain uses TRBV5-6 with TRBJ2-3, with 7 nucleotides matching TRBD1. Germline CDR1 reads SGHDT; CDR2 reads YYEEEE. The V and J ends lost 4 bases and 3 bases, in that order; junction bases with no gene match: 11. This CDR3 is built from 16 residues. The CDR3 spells CASSRVTGKGTDTQYF. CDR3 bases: TGTGCCAGCAGCCGCGTGACAGGGAAGGGGACAGATACGCAGTATTTT.

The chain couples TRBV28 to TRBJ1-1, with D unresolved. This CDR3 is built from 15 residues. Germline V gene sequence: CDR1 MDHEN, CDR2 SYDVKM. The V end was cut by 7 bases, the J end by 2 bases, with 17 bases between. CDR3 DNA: TGTGCCAGCACCACCCCTCGGTGGCAAAACACTGAAGCTTTCTTT. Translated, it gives CASTTPRWQNTEAFF.

CDR3 region: CASSESGQGYGYTF. DNA for the CDR3: TGTGCCAGCAGTGAATCCGGACAGGGCTATGGCTACACCTTC. J is TRBJ1-2 and V is TRBV25-1, with 8 positions matching TRBD1. Per the germline V gene, CDR1 is MGHDK and CDR2 is SYGVNS. V trimming: 1 base; J trimming: 4 bases; junction bases outside the gene matches: 2. The CDR3 extends over 14 amino acids.

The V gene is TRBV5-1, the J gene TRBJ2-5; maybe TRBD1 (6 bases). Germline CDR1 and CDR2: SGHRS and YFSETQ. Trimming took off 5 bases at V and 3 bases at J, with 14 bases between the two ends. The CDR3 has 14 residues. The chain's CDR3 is CASSQGRMEETQYF. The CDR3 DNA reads TGCGCCAGCAGTCAGGGGCGTATGGAAGAGACCCAGTACTTC.

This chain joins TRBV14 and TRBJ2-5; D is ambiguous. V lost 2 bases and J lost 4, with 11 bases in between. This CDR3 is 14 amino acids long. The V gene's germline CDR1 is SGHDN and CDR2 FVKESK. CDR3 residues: CASSQWEGSETQYF. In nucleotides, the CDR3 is TGTGCCAGCAGCCAATGGGAAGGTTCAGAGACCCAGTACTTC.